These 29 T cell receptor beta chains share one sample of origin, sequenced in a study of blood T cell repertoires in COVID-19. TCRdb's table, derived via immunoSEQ multiplex PCR, lists solely in-frame clones and lacks some. The sample shows about 75,000 clones, approximately 85% of them seen only once. The sample was peripheral blood. These receptors were collected from a woman of 80 years or more with active or convalescent COVID-19.

The J gene is TRBJ2-7, the V gene TRBV27, with TRBD2 matching 13 bases. Germline CDR1 MNHEY, CDR2 SMNVEV (reference sequence). There are 16 residues in the CDR3. Trimming at V came to 1 base and at J to 5 bases, leaving 5 bases not matched to a gene. The CDR3 sequence is CASSLLKGLAGNEQYF. CDR3 DNA sequence: TGTGCCAGCAGTTTATTGAAGGGACTAGCGGGGAACGAGCAGTACTTC.

J is TRBJ2-7 and V is TRBV27; TRBD2 aligns across 7 bases. CDR1 MNHEY and CDR2 SMNVEV come from the germline V gene (reference sequence). The CDR3 totals 13 residues. V lost 6 bases and J lost 2; bases outside the gene matches: 4. The CDR3 nucleotides are TGTGCCAGCAGGACCGGGACTACCTACGAGCAGTACTTC. Residues: CASRTGTTYEQYF.

This chain uses TRBV28 with TRBJ2-3; tentatively, D is TRBD2 (6 bases). This CDR3 is built from 15 residues. Trimming removed 5 bases from V and 0 bases from J, with 12 bases in between. The V gene's germline CDR1 is MDHEN and CDR2 SYDVKM. The CDR3 sequence is CASSVYGLSTDTQYF. Here the CDR3 DNA reads TGTGCCAGCAGTGTCTACGGACTAAGCACAGATACGCAGTATTTT.

The chain has TRBV7-9 and TRBJ1-3, with 9 bases fitting TRBD1. The CDR3 spans 16 residues. Germline V lookup: CDR1 SEHNR, CDR2 FQNEAQ (reference sequence). The V gene end was trimmed by 4 bases and the J gene end by 0 bases; junction bases not matched to a gene: 4. CDR3 bases: TGTGCCAGCAGCTCGGGACAGGGAGTCTCTGGAAACACCATATATTTT. It is translated as CASSSGQGVSGNTIYF.

As concerns this clone: One end of the junction is discordant with germline, which a read error may explain. The gene calls are TRBV28 and TRBJ2-7; D perhaps matches TRBD1 (5 bases). This CDR3 comprises 12 residues. Germline-derived CDR1 and CDR2 are MDHEN and SYDVKM. The CDR3 bases are TGTGCCAGCAGTTTAATTGGGCAGGGTAGGAACTTC. Its translation: CASSLIGQGRNF.

The J gene is TRBJ2-3, the V gene TRBV19, with 10 bases aligning to TRBD1. The germline V gene has CDR1 LNHDA and CDR2 SQIVND (reference sequence). The junction had 8 bases not matched to a gene; V was cut back by 3 bases and J by 5 bases. This CDR3 has 16 residues. CDR3 nucleotides: TGTGCCAGTAGTATCCCCGACAGGGGGCCTGGAGATACGCAGTATTTT. Translating gives CASSIPDRGPGDTQYF.

V and J are TRBV19 and TRBJ2-3; TRBD2 aligns across 12 bases. This CDR3 has 15 residues. Germline values: CDR1 LNHDA, CDR2 SQIVND (reference sequence). The trim removed 6 bases at V and 3 bases at J, leaving 4 bases unmatched. The DNA of the CDR3 is TGTGCCAGTAGCGCTAGCGGGAGGGAGACAGATACGCAGTATTTT. It encodes CASSASGRETDTQYF.

V usage is TRBV2 and J usage is TRBJ1-1; maybe TRBD1 (6 bases). This CDR3 is 15 amino acids long. Trimming stripped 6 bases from V and 9 bases from J, with 23 bases between. The germline V gene has CDR1 SNHLY and CDR2 FYNNEI. CDR3 amino acids: CASRGVPGQRTKAFF. CDR3 DNA sequence: TGTGCCAGCAGGGGAGTCCCGGGACAAAGAACCAAAGCTTTCTTT.

The J gene is TRBJ2-1, the V gene TRBV9; the D is unclear. The V end lost 0 bases, the J end lost 8 bases, and 9 bases lay between the germline ends. Germline CDR1 reads SGDLS; CDR2 reads YYNGEE. This CDR3 is 13 amino acids long. For the CDR3, the DNA is TGTGCCAGCAGCGTAGCTATGTCCCATGAGCAGTTCTTC. This gives the protein CASSVAMSHEQFF.

The chain carries TRBV9 and TRBJ2-5; 7 nucleotides agree with TRBD2. V trimming: 3 bases; J trimming: 4 bases; junction bases outside the gene matches: 12. Germline V gene sequence: CDR1 SGDLS, CDR2 YYNGEE. This CDR3 has 16 residues. DNA of the CDR3: TGTGCCAGCAGCGCCTTACCGGGAGGTGGGGCAGAGACCCAGTACTTC. Protein: CASSALPGGGAETQYF. The whole variable domain, remainder taken from reference TRBV9 and TRBJ2-5, is DSGVTQTPKHLITATGQRVTLRCSPRSGDLSVYWYQQSLDQGLQFLIQYYNGEERAKGNILERFSAQQFPDLHSELNLSSLELGDSALYFCASSALPGGGAETQYFGPGTRLLVL.

This sequence joins TRBV2 and TRBJ2-7; the match to TRBD2 covers 9 bases. The V gene's germline CDR1 is SNHLY and CDR2 FYNNEI. This CDR3 contains 15 residues. Trimming took 1 base from V and 4 from J; bases not matched to a gene: 5. The CDR3 reads CASSEGRGGLYEQYF. The CDR3 region has the DNA TGTGCCAGCAGTGAAGGGCGGGGGGGCTTGTACGAGCAGTACTTC.

The chain joins TRBV6-5 to TRBJ2-7, with a weak D call TRBD2 (5 bases). The germline V and J ends were trimmed by 2 bases and 3 bases, with 11 bases remaining between them. The germline CDR1 and CDR2 sequences are MNHEY and SVGAGI. The CDR3 has 14 amino acids. CDR3 sequence: CASSYEAGGYEQYF. CDR3 nucleotide sequence: TGTGCCAGCAGTTACGAAGCAGGAGGCTACGAGCAGTACTTC.

The chain combines TRBV19 with TRBJ2-7, with 9 bases that match TRBD1. The CDR3 is made up of 14 amino acids. From germline, CDR1 is LNHDA and CDR2 SQIVND (reference sequence). Trimming at V came to 7 bases and at J to 3 bases, leaving 7 bases not matched to a gene. Written as DNA, the CDR3 is TGTGCCAGTACCCCGAAGGACAGGGGCTACGAGCAGTACTTC. It yields the protein CASTPKDRGYEQYF.

The chain's CDR3 is CASYYRGDNQPQHF. Here the CDR3 DNA reads TGTGCCAGTTACTACAGGGGGGACAATCAGCCCCAGCATTTT. The V and J genes are TRBV6-4 and TRBJ1-5, with TRBD1 identical over 8 bases. Germline CDR1 is MRHNA and CDR2 is SNTAGT. This CDR3 spans 14 amino acids. The V and J ends lost 9 bases and 3 bases, in that order; junction bases with no gene match: 7.

The rearrangement uses TRBV28 and TRBJ1-2; D possibly corresponds to TRBD1 (6 bases). Trimming removed 3 bases at V and 5 bases at J, with 7 bases between. The CDR3 has 12 amino acids. Germline loops: CDR1 MDHEN, CDR2 SYDVKM. DNA for the CDR3: TGTGCCAGCAGTTTGACAGGATATGGCTACACCTTC. It codes for CASSLTGYGYTF.

This chain links TRBV6-2 or TRBV6-3 with TRBJ1-4; 8 bases map to TRBD1. CDR3 length: 13 amino acids. CDR1 is MNHEY and CDR2 is SVGEGT in the germline V gene. J was trimmed by 10 bases and V by 4 bases; bases with no gene match: 5. The CDR3 sequence: CASSSQGARKLFF. The CDR3 coding sequence is TGTGCCAGCAGTTCCCAGGGGGCGCGAAAACTGTTTTTT.

A single count supports this clone. V and J are TRBV15 and TRBJ1-1; tentative D call: TRBD1 (6 bases). CDR1 and CDR2 (germline): LNHNV, YYDKDF (reference sequence). The ends were cut back, 7 bases at V and 10 bases at J, with 16 bases in the middle. This CDR3 spans 12 amino acids. CDR3 DNA sequence: TGTGCCACCATGGGACAAGGGCGACGAGCTTTCTTT. This encodes CATMGQGRRAFF. The full variable domain, its missing parts supplied by reference TRBV15 and TRBJ1-1, is DAMVIQNPRYQVTQFGKPVTLSCSQTLNHNVMYWYQQKSSQAPKLLFHYYDKDFNNEADTPDNFQSRRPNTSFCFLDIRSPGLGDTAMYLCATMGQGRRAFFGQGTRLTVV.

The chain joins TRBV6-2 or TRBV6-3 to TRBJ2-1, with 13 nucleotides matching TRBD2. The V gene's germline CDR1 is MNHEY and CDR2 SVGEGT. The trim removed 2 bases at V and 6 bases at J, leaving 13 bases unmatched. The CDR3 sequence is 19 residues long. The CDR3 protein is CASSYPRTSGSPNLNEQFF. CDR3 nucleotides: TGTGCCAGCAGTTACCCTCGGACTAGCGGGAGCCCGAACCTCAATGAGCAGTTCTTC.

J is TRBJ1-1 and V is TRBV5-1; perhaps TRBD1 as D (5 bases). The CDR3 spans 14 residues. V shed 4 bases and J shed 2 bases, with 12 bases lying between them. The germline V gene has CDR1 SGHRS and CDR2 YFSETQ. The chain's CDR3 is CASSLDISNTEAFF. DNA for the CDR3: TGCGCCAGCAGCCTGGACATCAGTAACACTGAAGCTTTCTTT.

The chain uses TRBV5-5 and TRBJ1-4, with 10 bases lining up with TRBD1. CDR1 is SGHKS and CDR2 is YYEKEE in the germline V gene (reference sequence). The CDR3 length is 19 residues. J gave up 0 bases and V 2 bases, and 10 bases lay outside the gene matches. The CDR3 DNA sequence: TGTGCCAGCAGCTTAAGGTGGACAGGGGGTCTAACAACTAATGAAAAACTGTTTTTT. Its translation is CASSLRWTGGLTTNEKLFF.

The rearrangement uses TRBV7-3 and TRBJ2-1; 8 positions match TRBD2. With V trimmed by 3 bases and J by 4 bases, 5 bases remained unmatched. The germline V gene has CDR1 SGHTA and CDR2 FQGTGA. This CDR3 region has 15 residues. CDR3 in DNA: TGTGCCAGCAGCTTCATTAGCGGGAATTACAATGAGCAGTTCTTC. The encoded protein is CASSFISGNYNEQFF. Together with reference TRBV7-3 and TRBJ2-1, the CDR3 gives the full variable domain: GAGVSQTPSNKVTEKGKYVELRCDPISGHTALYWYRQSLGQGPEFLIYFQGTGAADDSGLPNDRFFAVRPEGSVSTLKIQRTERGDSAVYLCASSFISGNYNEQFFGPGTRLTVL.

The V and J genes are TRBV7-9 and TRBJ2-1; TRBD2 is a possible D gene (5 bases). There are 17 residues in the CDR3. V was pared by 1 base and J by 0 bases, with 13 bases between. The germline V gene encodes CDR1 SEHNR and CDR2 FQNEAQ (reference sequence). Written as DNA, the CDR3 is TGTGCCAGCAGCTTAGATCTCGCGGGCGGCTCCTACAATGAGCAGTTCTTC. Protein: CASSLDLAGGSYNEQFF. Supplemented by reference TRBV7-9 and TRBJ2-1, the full variable domain reads DTGVSQNPRHKITKRGQNVTFRCDPISEHNRLYWYRQTLGQGPEFLTYFQNEAQLEKSRLLSDRFSAERPKGSFSTLEIQRTEQGDSAMYLCASSLDLAGGSYNEQFFGPGTRLTVL.

The chain carries TRBV20-1 and TRBJ2-5, with a possible D match to TRBD2 (7 bases). The germline V and J ends were trimmed by 3 bases and 4 bases, with 12 bases remaining between them. The CDR3 contains 13 residues. Germline-derived CDR1 and CDR2 are DFQATT and SNEGSKA (reference sequence). The CDR3 nucleotides are TGCAGTGCTAGTCCGGGGGGCAGAGAGACCCAGTACTTC. Its protein is CSASPGGRETQYF.

The chain links TRBV19 to TRBJ1-4; TRBD1 matches 9 bases. Unmatched junction bases numbered 4, after V lost 6 bases and J lost 8 bases. Germline CDR1 reads LNHDA; CDR2 reads SQIVND (reference sequence). CDR3 size: 13 residues. Here the CDR3 reads CASRDRGSEKLFF. CDR3 sequence (DNA): TGTGCCAGTAGGGACAGGGGCAGCGAAAAACTGTTTTTT.

CDR3 loop: CASSLVRATNYGYTF. The CDR3 bases are TGTGCCAGCAGCTTGGTCAGGGCTACTAACTATGGCTACACCTTC. The genes are TRBV5-6 and TRBJ1-2; the D gene is possibly TRBD1 (5 bases). V was pared by 0 bases and J by 0 bases, with 9 bases between. The CDR3 has 15 amino acids. Germline assignment: CDR1 SGHDT and CDR2 YYEEEE.

The chain uses TRBV11-3 and TRBJ2-1; 10 bases are a match to TRBD2. CDR3 length: 17 amino acids. Germline V lookup: CDR1 SGHNT, CDR2 YENEEA. With V trimmed by 4 bases and J by 9 bases, 15 bases remained unmatched. CDR3 residues: CASSSPAQAGGPGEQFF. The DNA of the CDR3 is TGTGCCAGCAGCTCCCCCGCCCAAGCGGGGGGGCCGGGTGAGCAGTTCTTC.

This clone was seen a few times. CDR3 sequence reads: CASSLLTGGKQPQHF. The DNA for the CDR3 is TGTGCCAGCAGTCTTCTAACAGGGGGGAAGCAGCCCCAGCATTTT. The gene calls are TRBV28 and TRBJ1-5; TRBD1 agrees at 8 bases. Germline CDR1 reads MDHEN; CDR2 reads SYDVKM. CDR3 length: 15 residues. The V and J ends lost 5 bases and 7 bases, in that order; junction bases with no gene match: 10. Based on the CDR3 plus reference TRBV28 and TRBJ1-5, the full variable domain is DVKVTQSSRYLVKRTGEKVFLECVQDMDHENMFWYRQDPGLGLRLIYFSYDVKMKEKGDIPEGYSVSREKKERFSLILESASTNQTSMYLCASSLLTGGKQPQHFGDGTRLSIL.

The chain has TRBV2 and TRBJ1-5, with D tentatively TRBD1 (5 bases). V lost 1 base, J lost 5 bases, and 12 bases lay in between. The CDR3 has 15 amino acids. Germline CDR1 and CDR2: SNHLY and FYNNEI. The CDR3 region has the DNA TGTGCCAGCAGTGAAGTAAGGGGTTTCCATCAGCCCCAGCATTTT. It specifies CASSEVRGFHQPQHF. Drawing the rest from reference TRBV2 and TRBJ1-5, the complete variable domain is EPEVTQTPSHQVTQMGQEVILRCVPISNHLYFYWYRQILGQKVEFLVSFYNNEISEKSEIFDDQFSVERPDGSNFTLKIRSTKLEDSAMYFCASSEVRGFHQPQHFGDGTRLSIL.

This rearrangement joins TRBV19 to TRBJ1-4, with D possibly TRBD1 on 6 matching bases. The CDR3 spans 15 residues. The germline V and J ends were trimmed by 5 bases and 6 bases, with 16 bases remaining between them. CDR1 and CDR2 from the germline V gene are LNHDA and SQIVND (reference sequence). This chain's CDR3 is CASSLNREWDEKLFF. CDR3 nucleotides: TGTGCCAGTAGTCTAAACAGGGAGTGGGATGAAAAACTGTTTTTT. The whole variable domain, remainder taken from reference TRBV19 and TRBJ1-4, is DGGITQSPKYLFRKEGQNVTLSCEQNLNHDAMYWYRQDPGQGLRLIYYSQIVNDFQKGDIAEGYSVSREKKESFPLTVTSAQKNPTAFYLCASSLNREWDEKLFFGSGTQLSVL.